The 16 T cell receptor beta chains given below trace back to one sample, sequenced in a study of cytomegalovirus exposure and HLA in healthy donors. The PCR made use of 60 Vbeta and 13 Jbeta primers. Profiled with immunoSEQ multiplex PCR; TCRdb holds only in-frame clones, not every one. In the table there are around 140,000 clones, roughly 8.8% of which are singletons. The sample comprised PBMCs. The receptors shown here come from a woman in her 40s in good health and CMV-seropositive.

This clone was found a few times. CDR3 in DNA: TGTGCCATCAGTGAGTTTAACAATGAGCAGTTCTTC. Protein sequence: CAISEFNNEQFF. The rearrangement links TRBV10-3 to TRBJ2-1, with no clear D. Germline lookup yields CDR1 ENHRY and CDR2 SYGVKD. This CDR3 is 12 amino acids long. The germline V and J ends were trimmed by 1 base and 5 bases, with 3 bases remaining between them.

The chain recombines TRBV4-3 with TRBJ2-5; TRBD2 might be the D (5 bases). CDR1 and CDR2 from the germline V gene are LGHNA and YSLEER. V gave up 4 bases and J gave up 1 base, with 10 bases separating them. The CDR3 has 14 residues. The CDR3 sequence: CASSPRGGQETQYF. CDR3 bases: TGCGCCAGCAGCCCTCGGGGTGGCCAAGAGACCCAGTACTTC.

The chain recombines TRBV19 with TRBJ1-6; 7 bases are a match to TRBD1. V dropped 6 bases and J dropped 7; count of bases not matched to a gene: 3. The length of the CDR3 is 13 residues. Germline CDR1 and CDR2: LNHDA and SQIVND (reference sequence). CDR3 protein: CASRTGRNSPLHF. CDR3 in DNA: TGTGCCAGTAGGACAGGGAGAAATTCACCCCTCCACTTT.

The chain joins TRBV6-5 to TRBJ2-3, with TRBD1 as a possible D gene (6 bases). The CDR3 length is 15 residues. Trimming pared 4 bases from V and 2 bases from J, leaving 13 bases between. Germline V gives CDR1 MNHEY, CDR2 SVGAGI. CDR3: CASSSTGFPTDTQYF. The CDR3 nucleotides read TGTGCCAGCAGTTCAACAGGGTTTCCCACAGATACGCAGTATTTT.

This rearrangement joins TRBV9 to TRBJ1-1; no clear D. Per germline, CDR1 SGDLS and CDR2 YYNGEE. Trimming left V 0 bases short and J 4 bases short, with 7 bases between. The length of the CDR3 is 13 residues. CDR3 DNA sequence: TGTGCCAGCAGCGTAGACTTGTCCACTGAAGCTTTCTTT. It encodes CASSVDLSTEAFF. Variable domain in full (rest from reference TRBV9 and TRBJ1-1): DSGVTQTPKHLITATGQRVTLRCSPRSGDLSVYWYQQSLDQGLQFLIQYYNGEERAKGNILERFSAQQFPDLHSELNLSSLELGDSALYFCASSVDLSTEAFFGQGTRLTVV.

This clone has only a few counts. The V gene is TRBV2, the J gene TRBJ1-2; D gene unclear. The CDR3 totals 16 residues. Germline V gene sequence: CDR1 SNHLY, CDR2 FYNNEI. Trimming stripped 1 base from V and 4 bases from J, with 16 bases between. CDR3 residues: CASSEVVDDYSYGYTF. In nucleotides, the CDR3 is TGTGCCAGCAGTGAAGTAGTGGACGACTACTCCTATGGCTACACCTTC. The whole variable domain, filled in from reference TRBV2 and TRBJ1-2, reads EPEVTQTPSHQVTQMGQEVILRCVPISNHLYFYWYRQILGQKVEFLVSFYNNEISEKSEIFDDQFSVERPDGSNFTLKIRSTKLEDSAMYFCASSEVVDDYSYGYTFGSGTRLTVV.

This chain connects TRBV5-1 to TRBJ2-5, with D maybe TRBD2 (6 bases). V lost 1 base and J 3 bases, leaving 10 bases between the germline ends. From germline, CDR1 is SGHRS and CDR2 YFSETQ. The CDR3 is 14 residues long. CDR3 DNA: TGCGCCAGCAGCTTGTTATCTAGCGAAGAGACCCAGTACTTC. It encodes CASSLLSSEETQYF.

The chain uses TRBV6-1 and TRBJ1-1; TRBD1 is a possible D gene (5 bases). From germline, CDR1 is MNHNS and CDR2 SASEGT. Trimming shortened V by 7 bases and J by 7 bases, and 19 bases separated the two germline ends. The CDR3 sequence is 14 residues long. The CDR3 nucleotides are TGTGCCAGCACGGGGTACGGGCAGGGAGGTGAAGCTTTCTTT. It translates to CASTGYGQGGEAFF.

The J gene is TRBJ2-7, the V gene TRBV7-6; TRBD1 matches at 7 bases. V was clipped by 0 bases and J by 3 bases; unmatched bases: 5. The CDR3 sequence is 15 residues long. Germline V lookup: CDR1 SGHVS, CDR2 FNYEAQ. The CDR3 coding sequence is TGTGCCAGCAGCTTAGCACGGGACAGCATCTACGAGCAGTACTTC. This encodes CASSLARDSIYEQYF.

This clone has more than one count but fewer than ten. The chain links TRBV19 to TRBJ1-2, with D hard to call. V was trimmed by 5 bases and J by 4 bases, leaving 11 bases between them. Looked up from germline, CDR1 is LNHDA and CDR2 is SQIVND (reference sequence). There are 13 residues in the CDR3. The CDR3 DNA sequence: TGTGCCAGTAGTCGGGAGAACCTCTATGGCTACACCTTC. Translating gives CASSRENLYGYTF.

V and J are TRBV5-1 and TRBJ2-3; D uncertain. This CDR3 contains 15 residues. Germline V gene data show CDR1 as SGHRS and CDR2 as YFSETQ. Trimming cost V 4 bases and J 0 bases, with 12 bases left between them. The CDR3 reads CASSLSVTSTDTQYF. DNA for the CDR3: TGCGCCAGCAGCCTCTCAGTCACCAGCACAGATACGCAGTATTTT.

This chain joins TRBV7-6 and TRBJ2-2, with D possibly matching TRBD1 (5 bases). From germline, CDR1 is SGHVS and CDR2 FNYEAQ. V lost 1 base and J 2 bases, leaving 11 bases between the germline ends. The CDR3 runs to 16 residues. CDR3: CASSLGQGINTGELFF. The DNA of the CDR3 is TGTGCCAGCAGCTTAGGGCAGGGAATTAACACCGGGGAGCTGTTTTTT. Complete variable domain (other parts from reference TRBV7-6 and TRBJ2-2): GAGVSQSPRYKVTKRGQDVALRCDPISGHVSLYWYRQALGQGPEFLTYFNYEAQQDKSGLPNDRFSAERPEGSISTLTIQRTEQRDSAMYRCASSLGQGINTGELFFGEGSRLTVL.

This chain joins TRBV29-1 and TRBJ2-7; a possible D gene is TRBD1 (5 bases). The V and J ends lost 1 base and 5 bases respectively, with 15 bases between them. Germline-derived CDR1 and CDR2 are SQVTM and ANQGSEA. This CDR3 is built from 14 residues. The chain's CDR3 is CSVEGGKGLNEQYF. The CDR3, as DNA: TGCAGCGTTGAAGGGGGCAAGGGGCTGAACGAGCAGTACTTC.

V gene TRBV7-3 combines with J gene TRBJ2-2; TRBD2 aligns across 8 bases. The germline V gene encodes CDR1 SGHTA and CDR2 FQGTGA. After removal of 6 bases from V and 3 bases from J, the junction contained 0 bases not matched to a gene. CDR3 size: 13 residues. CDR3 protein: CASRRGDTGELFF. CDR3 in DNA: TGTGCCAGCAGGCGGGGGGACACCGGGGAGCTGTTTTTT.

The chain links TRBV6-5 to TRBJ2-7; possible D gene TRBD1, 8 bases. The V end was cut by 4 bases, the J end by 7 bases, with 17 bases between. Germline CDR1 and CDR2: MNHEY and SVGAGI. The length of the CDR3 is 14 residues. As DNA, the CDR3 is TGTGCCAGCAGTTGGACAGGGACAGCGGGAGAGCAGTACTTC. It translates to CASSWTGTAGEQYF.

Only a few counts were recorded for this clone. The rearrangement joins TRBV7-9 to TRBJ2-3; 7 bases map to TRBD1. The CDR3 extends over 16 amino acids. Germline CDR1 reads SEHNR; CDR2 reads FQNEAQ (reference sequence). V shed 0 bases, J shed 1 base, and the junction held 4 bases outside the gene matches. The chain's CDR3 is CASSLARGQRTDTQYF. CDR3 DNA sequence: TGTGCCAGCAGCTTAGCCCGGGGACAGCGCACAGATACGCAGTATTTT.